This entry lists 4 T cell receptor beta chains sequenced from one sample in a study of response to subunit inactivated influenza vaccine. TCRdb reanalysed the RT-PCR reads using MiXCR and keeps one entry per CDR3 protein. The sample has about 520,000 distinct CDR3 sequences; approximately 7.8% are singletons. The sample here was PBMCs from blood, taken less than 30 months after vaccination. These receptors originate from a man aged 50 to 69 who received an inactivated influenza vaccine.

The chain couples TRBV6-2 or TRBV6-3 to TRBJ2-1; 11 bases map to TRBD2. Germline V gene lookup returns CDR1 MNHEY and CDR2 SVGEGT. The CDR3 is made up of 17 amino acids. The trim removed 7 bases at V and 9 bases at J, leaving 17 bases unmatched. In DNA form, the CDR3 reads TGTGCCAGCACCCACCCCTTTTTAGCGGGGGGGCCTGGTGAGCAGTTCTTC. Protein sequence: CASTHPFLAGGPGEQFF.

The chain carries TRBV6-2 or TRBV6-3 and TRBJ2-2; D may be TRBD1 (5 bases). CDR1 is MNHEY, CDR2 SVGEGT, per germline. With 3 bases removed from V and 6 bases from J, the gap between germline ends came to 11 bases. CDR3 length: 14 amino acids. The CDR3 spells CASSYQGWSGELFF. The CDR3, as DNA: TGTGCCAGCAGTTATCAGGGTTGGTCCGGGGAGCTGTTTTTT.

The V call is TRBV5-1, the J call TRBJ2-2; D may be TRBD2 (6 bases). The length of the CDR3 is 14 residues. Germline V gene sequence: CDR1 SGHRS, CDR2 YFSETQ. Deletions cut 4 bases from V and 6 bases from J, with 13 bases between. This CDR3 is CASSSPGRSGELFF. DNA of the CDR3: TGCGCCAGCAGCAGCCCGGGGAGGTCCGGGGAGCTGTTTTTT.

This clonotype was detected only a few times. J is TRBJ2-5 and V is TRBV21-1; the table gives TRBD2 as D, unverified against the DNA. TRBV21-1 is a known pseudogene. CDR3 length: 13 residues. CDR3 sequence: CASQSTREETQYF. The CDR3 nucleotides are TGTGCCAGCCAGTCAACCCGCGAGGAGACCCAGTACTTC.